This T cell receptor (beta chain) was sequenced during a study of tumor-infiltrating lymphocytes in primary liver carcinoma. Starting from 400 to 500 ng of total RNA, TCR beta cDNA was produced with a primer in the constant region. Three-round nested multiplex PCR performed with slightly modified ARM-PCR produced the TCR beta libraries. TCRdb re-derived calls from the multiplex PCR reads in MiXCR, one entry per CDR3 protein. Found here are just over 300,000 distinct CDR3 sequences, almost 60% of them singletons; the top ten hold 15% to 20%. Germline DNA was also extracted, with blood RNA taken from unsorted whole blood. No patient had received treatment, and all had chronic HBV infection. This clonotype has more than one count but fewer than ten. The receptor's source is a woman in her thirties with primary liver carcinoma and hepatitis B virus infection. Sample: peripheral blood.

The DNA for the CDR3 is TGTGCCTGGAGTCAGCCCGTGGGGAATGAGCAGTTCTTC. As protein: CAWSQPVGNEQFF. The rearrangement links TRBV30 to TRBJ2-1; no clear D. V lost 2 bases and J lost 7, with 12 bases in between. This CDR3 spans 13 amino acids. Looked up from germline, CDR1 is GTSNPN and CDR2 is SVGIG (reference sequence).